This is a list of T cell receptor beta chains from one sample in a study of response to subunit inactivated influenza vaccine. TCRdb re-analysed the RT-PCR reads in MiXCR, keeping a single row per CDR3 protein. The sample lists some 550,000 distinct CDR3 sequences, 20% to 25% occurring once. The data also belong to a second study, concerning T cells expressing NK-cell markers.

The sequences come from CD4+ T cells sorted from PBMCs, collected about 12 days after vaccination. The source is a man aged 50 or older who received an inactivated influenza vaccine. Each CDR3 is given with its conserved first and last residue. D genes are given only for firm matches. Clone size appears in some rows only: once, few, many, or a class for an expanded clone.

CDR3 DNA: TGCGCCAGCAGTGGCGGTTCCTACAATGAGCAGTTCTTC; CDR3 protein: CASSGGSYNEQFF; V gene: TRBV5-1; clone size: many; D gene: NA; J gene: TRBJ2-1
CDR3 DNA: TGTGCCACCAGTGGAGGACTAGCGGGGGCCTACACAGATACGCAGTATTTT; CDR3 protein: CATSGGLAGAYTDTQYF; V gene: TRBV24-1; clone size: few; D gene: TRBD2; J gene: TRBJ2-3
CDR3 DNA: TGTGCCAGCAGCTTAGACCAGCTGTCTGGAAACACCATATATTTT; CDR3 protein: CASSLDQLSGNTIYF; V gene: TRBV7-9; clone size: NA; D gene: NA; J gene: TRBJ1-3
CDR3 DNA: TGTGCCATCAGTGAGTCGACAGGCGTGGAGACCCAGTACTTC; CDR3 protein: CAISESTGVETQYF; V gene: TRBV10-3; clone size: few; D gene: NA; J gene: TRBJ2-5
CDR3 DNA: TGTGCCAGCAGCCAAATAGCGGGAGGCTTAGGTGAGCAGTTCTTC; CDR3 protein: CASSQIAGGLGEQFF; V gene: TRBV4-2; clone size: few; D gene: TRBD2; J gene: TRBJ2-1
CDR3 DNA: TGTGCCAGCAGCTCTCCAGGTGAAAAACTGTTTTTT; CDR3 protein: CASSSPGEKLFF; V gene: TRBV6-6; clone size: NA; D gene: NA; J gene: TRBJ1-4
CDR3 DNA: TGTGCCAGCAGCACCGGAGGGACAAGTAACACCGGGGAGCTGTTTTTT; CDR3 protein: CASSTGGTSNTGELFF; V gene: TRBV5-4; clone size: NA; D gene: NA; J gene: TRBJ2-2
CDR3 DNA: TGTGCCAGCTCACCGGGGACAGGGCCTGAGACCCAGTACTTC; CDR3 protein: CASSPGTGPETQYF; V gene: TRBV18; clone size: NA; D gene: TRBD1; J gene: TRBJ2-5
CDR3 DNA: TGTGCCAGCGCGGGACAGGGGGTCCAGCATTTT; CDR3 protein: CASAGQGVQHF; V gene: TRBV7-2; clone size: NA; D gene: TRBD1; J gene: TRBJ1-5
CDR3 DNA: TGCAGTGCTAGTGCGGAGCAAATGAGCAATCAGCCCCAGCATTTT; CDR3 protein: CSASAEQMSNQPQHF; V gene: TRBV20-1; clone size: few; D gene: NA; J gene: TRBJ1-5
CDR3 DNA: TGTGCCAGCAAGGGGGCCCCGTGGGACAATGAGCAGTTCTTC; CDR3 protein: CASKGAPWDNEQFF; V gene: TRBV25-1; clone size: NA; D gene: TRBD1; J gene: TRBJ2-1
CDR3 DNA: TGTGCCAGCAGCTCCTCGGGACAATACACCGGGGAGCTGTTTTTT; CDR3 protein: CASSSSGQYTGELFF; V gene: TRBV13; clone size: NA; D gene: NA; J gene: TRBJ2-2
CDR3 DNA: TGTGCCAGCAGCTTTGCCCTTAGCGGGGGATCCTACGAGCAGTACTTC; CDR3 protein: CASSFALSGGSYEQYF; V gene: TRBV5-5; clone size: NA; D gene: TRBD2; J gene: TRBJ2-7
CDR3 DNA: TGCAGTGCTAGAGATACATGGCGGGAGCAGTACTTC; CDR3 protein: CSARDTWREQYF; V gene: TRBV20-1; clone size: NA; D gene: NA; J gene: TRBJ2-7
CDR3 DNA: TGTGCCAGTAGTTCCTCCGACGGCTACGAGCAGTACTTC; CDR3 protein: CASSSSDGYEQYF; V gene: TRBV19; clone size: NA; D gene: NA; J gene: TRBJ2-7
CDR3 DNA: TGTGCCACCACCAATTGGGGACGGCCGAACACCGGGGAGCTGTTTTTT; CDR3 protein: CATTNWGRPNTGELFF; V gene: TRBV7-2; clone size: NA; D gene: NA; J gene: TRBJ2-2
CDR3 DNA: TGTGCCAGCAGGGCAGGGTACACTGAAGCTTTCTTT; CDR3 protein: CASRAGYTEAFF; V gene: TRBV28; clone size: few; D gene: NA; J gene: TRBJ1-1
CDR3 DNA: TGTGCCAGCAGTGAGGTAGCGGGAGTCTACAATGAGCAGTTCTTC; CDR3 protein: CASSEVAGVYNEQFF; V gene: TRBV2; clone size: once; D gene: TRBD2; J gene: TRBJ2-1
CDR3 DNA: TGTGCCAGCAGCGCCCCAGTTGGTGAGCAGTTCTTC; CDR3 protein: CASSAPVGEQFF; V gene: TRBV7-9; clone size: NA; D gene: NA; J gene: TRBJ2-1
CDR3 DNA: TGTGCCAGCAGCTTTAGCGGGGGGGCCCCCGGGGAGCTGTTTTTT; CDR3 protein: CASSFSGGAPGELFF; V gene: TRBV11-2; clone size: NA; D gene: TRBD2; J gene: TRBJ2-2
CDR3 DNA: TGTGCCAGCAGAGTAGCGGGGAGCTCCTACGAGCAGTACTTC; CDR3 protein: CASRVAGSSYEQYF; V gene: TRBV6-4; clone size: few; D gene: TRBD2; J gene: TRBJ2-7
CDR3 DNA: TGCAGTGCTAGCATAGGGGGCGAAGGCTACACCTTC; CDR3 protein: CSASIGGEGYTF; V gene: TRBV20-1; clone size: few; D gene: TRBD1; J gene: TRBJ1-2
CDR3 DNA: TGCGCCAGCAGCCAACTTACGCCGTGGGCAGCGGAAACCTACGAGCAGTACTTC; CDR3 protein: CASSQLTPWAAETYEQYF; V gene: TRBV4-1; clone size: NA; D gene: NA; J gene: TRBJ2-7
CDR3 DNA: TGTGCCAGCAGTGAAAACGGACCCTTTAATGAAAAACTGTTTTTT; CDR3 protein: CASSENGPFNEKLFF; V gene: TRBV6-1; clone size: few; D gene: NA; J gene: TRBJ1-4
CDR3 DNA: TGTGCCAGCAGCCTAGGGCGCCTCCAGCCCCAGCATTTT; CDR3 protein: CASSLGRLQPQHF; V gene: TRBV12-3/TRBV12-4; clone size: many; D gene: NA; J gene: TRBJ1-5
CDR3 DNA: TGTGCCACCAGTGATTTGAGCTCTGGGTCCTACAATGAGCAGTTCTTC; CDR3 protein: CATSDLSSGSYNEQFF; V gene: TRBV24-1; clone size: many; D gene: NA; J gene: TRBJ2-1
CDR3 DNA: TGCGCCAGCAGCCAACGGACGGGACCTGGTGGCTACACCTTC; CDR3 protein: CASSQRTGPGGYTF; V gene: TRBV5-1; clone size: NA; D gene: NA; J gene: TRBJ1-2
CDR3 DNA: TGTGCCAGCAGCTTAGTGGACGGTAGCTCCTACAATGAGCAGTTCTTC; CDR3 protein: CASSLVDGSSYNEQFF; V gene: TRBV7-8; clone size: NA; D gene: NA; J gene: TRBJ2-1
CDR3 DNA: TGCGCCAGCAGTGTGAGGACAGACACCGGGGAGCTGTTTTTT; CDR3 protein: CASSVRTDTGELFF; V gene: TRBV5-1; clone size: few; D gene: NA; J gene: TRBJ2-2
CDR3 DNA: TGTGCCAGCAGTTTCCCGGGGGTTCCGACCTACGAGCAGTACTTC; CDR3 protein: CASSFPGVPTYEQYF; V gene: TRBV12-3/TRBV12-4; clone size: NA; D gene: NA; J gene: TRBJ2-7
CDR3 DNA: TGTGCCAGTAGCGCGACTAGCGGGCAAGAGACCCAGTACTTC; CDR3 protein: CASSATSGQETQYF; V gene: TRBV16; clone size: few; D gene: TRBD2; J gene: TRBJ2-5
CDR3 DNA: TGCGCCAGCAGCTTGGGACAGGCCTGGAACACTGAAGCTTTCTTT; CDR3 protein: CASSLGQAWNTEAFF; V gene: TRBV5-1; clone size: NA; D gene: NA; J gene: TRBJ1-1
CDR3 DNA: TGCGCCAGCAGCCAAGAGTGGGGCATCGTAAACATTCAGTACTTC; CDR3 protein: CASSQEWGIVNIQYF; V gene: TRBV4-3; clone size: NA; D gene: NA; J gene: TRBJ2-4
CDR3 DNA: TGTGCCAGCTCACTCACCTTTGGGGATACGCAGTATTTT; CDR3 protein: CASSLTFGDTQYF; V gene: TRBV18; clone size: few; D gene: NA; J gene: TRBJ2-3
CDR3 DNA: TGTGCCAGCAGTTACTCGAAGACTAGCGGGGGCCATACGCAGTATTTT; CDR3 protein: CASSYSKTSGGHTQYF; V gene: TRBV6-2/TRBV6-3; clone size: NA; D gene: TRBD2; J gene: TRBJ2-3
CDR3 DNA: TGTGCCAGCAGGGCAGGGGGCAGCAATCAGCCCCAGCATTTT; CDR3 protein: CASRAGGSNQPQHF; V gene: TRBV28; clone size: few; D gene: TRBD1; J gene: TRBJ1-5
CDR3 DNA: TGTGCCAGCAGTTTCGGGACCTATCAAGAGACCCAGTACTTC; CDR3 protein: CASSFGTYQETQYF; V gene: TRBV7-6; clone size: few; D gene: NA; J gene: TRBJ2-5
CDR3 DNA: TGTGCCAGCAGCCAAGATAGGAGCGGGGGGGCAGATACGCAGTATTTT; CDR3 protein: CASSQDRSGGADTQYF; V gene: TRBV4-2; clone size: few; D gene: TRBD2; J gene: TRBJ2-3
CDR3 DNA: TGCGCCAGCACCCTAGCGGGGGGGCCGATAGATACGCAGTATTTT; CDR3 protein: CASTLAGGPIDTQYF; V gene: TRBV5-1; clone size: many; D gene: TRBD2; J gene: TRBJ2-3
CDR3 DNA: TGTGCCACCAGCAGCTGGACTAGCGGGAGTAACAACAATGAGCAGTTCTTC; CDR3 protein: CATSSWTSGSNNNEQFF; V gene: TRBV15; clone size: few; D gene: TRBD2; J gene: TRBJ2-1
CDR3 DNA: TGCGCCAGCACCTTGGGGGGACAGGGGATCTCCTACGAGCAGTACTTC; CDR3 protein: CASTLGGQGISYEQYF; V gene: TRBV5-1; clone size: few; D gene: TRBD1; J gene: TRBJ2-7
CDR3 DNA: TGTGCCAGCAGCCCACGACTAGAGACAGATACGCAGTATTTT; CDR3 protein: CASSPRLETDTQYF; V gene: TRBV9; clone size: NA; D gene: NA; J gene: TRBJ2-3
CDR3 DNA: TGTGCCATCAGTGAACAGGGGGGGACCCAGTACTTC; CDR3 protein: CAISEQGGTQYF; V gene: TRBV10-3; clone size: few; D gene: TRBD1; J gene: TRBJ2-5
CDR3 DNA: TGTGCCAGCAGTTTAAATCCTGTGGGGGGCTACACCTTC; CDR3 protein: CASSLNPVGGYTF; V gene: TRBV28; clone size: medium-sized; D gene: NA; J gene: TRBJ1-2
CDR3 DNA: TGCAGTGCTAGCGATACAGGGGCCGGGTTAAAGACCCAGTACTTC; CDR3 protein: CSASDTGAGLKTQYF; V gene: TRBV20-1; clone size: NA; D gene: TRBD1; J gene: TRBJ2-5
CDR3 DNA: TGTGCCAGCACCACACAGGGGCGAGATACGCAGTATTTT; CDR3 protein: CASTTQGRDTQYF; V gene: TRBV6-2/TRBV6-3; clone size: NA; D gene: TRBD1; J gene: TRBJ2-3
CDR3 DNA: TGTGCCAGCAGCCAGCTCCAGTACAATGAGCAGTTCTTC; CDR3 protein: CASSQLQYNEQFF; V gene: TRBV7-6; clone size: few; D gene: NA; J gene: TRBJ2-1
CDR3 DNA: TGTGCCAGCAGCCCCAGGACATCCAACTATGGCTACACCTTC; CDR3 protein: CASSPRTSNYGYTF; V gene: TRBV7-2; clone size: few; D gene: NA; J gene: TRBJ1-2
CDR3 DNA: TGTGCCAGCAGCTCGAAGGCTAGCGGGGGCTACAATGAGCAGTTCTTC; CDR3 protein: CASSSKASGGYNEQFF; V gene: TRBV6-1; clone size: few; D gene: TRBD2; J gene: TRBJ2-1
CDR3 DNA: TGTGCCAGCAGCCAAGGGCGGGGGGGCCTTCAAGATACGCAGTATTTT; CDR3 protein: CASSQGRGGLQDTQYF; V gene: TRBV4-2; clone size: few; D gene: TRBD2; J gene: TRBJ2-3
CDR3 DNA: TGTGCCAGCAGCCCCCTTGGCGGGGGATCAAGCTACACCTTC; CDR3 protein: CASSPLGGGSSYTF; V gene: TRBV14; clone size: many; D gene: NA; J gene: TRBJ1-2